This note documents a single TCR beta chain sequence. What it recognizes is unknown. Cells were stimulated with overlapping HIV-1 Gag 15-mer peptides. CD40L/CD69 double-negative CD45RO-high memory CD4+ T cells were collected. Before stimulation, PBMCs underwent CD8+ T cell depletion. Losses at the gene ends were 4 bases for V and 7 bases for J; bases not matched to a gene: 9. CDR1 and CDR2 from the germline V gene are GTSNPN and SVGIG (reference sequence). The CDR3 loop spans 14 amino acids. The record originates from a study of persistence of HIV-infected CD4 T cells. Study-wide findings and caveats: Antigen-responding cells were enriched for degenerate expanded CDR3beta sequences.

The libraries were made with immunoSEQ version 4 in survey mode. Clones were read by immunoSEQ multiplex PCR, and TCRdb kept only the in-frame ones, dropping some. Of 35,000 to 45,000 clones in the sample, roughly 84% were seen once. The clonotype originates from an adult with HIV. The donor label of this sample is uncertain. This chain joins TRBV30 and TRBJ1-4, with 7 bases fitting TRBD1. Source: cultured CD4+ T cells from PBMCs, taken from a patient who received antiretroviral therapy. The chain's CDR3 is CAWTSGTVPEKLFF. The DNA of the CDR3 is TGTGCCTGGACCTCCGGGACAGTCCCTGAAAAACTGTTTTTT.